A single sample is the source of the 12 T cell receptor beta chains below, sequenced in a study of T cells in Graves' hyperthyroidism and ophthalmopathy. Researchers amplified the TCR beta CDR3 regions from RNA transcripts. First-round RT-PCR with HTBI primers amplified the TCR CDR3 region. TCRdb re-derived calls from the multiplex PCR reads in MiXCR, one entry per CDR3 protein. The data hold 640,000 or so distinct CDR3 sequences, with around 15% observed a single time. The sample taken for sequencing was blood. Receptor source: a woman aged 40-49 years with Graves' ophthalmopathy.

The rearrangement links TRBV12-3 or TRBV12-4 to TRBJ1-2; TRBD1 might be the D (5 bases). The V gene lost 2 bases and the J gene lost 6 bases, with 13 bases spanning the gap. The CDR3 consists of 14 residues. In DNA form, the CDR3 reads TGTGCCAGCAGTTTAAGGGGATCGGGGGATGGCTACACCTTC. Its translation is CASSLRGSGDGYTF.

This clonotype was counted ten times or more. The genes are TRBV28 and TRBJ2-7; D ambiguous. Germline V lookup: CDR1 MDHEN, CDR2 SYDVKM. Trimming left V 6 bases short and J 6 bases short, with 15 bases between. The CDR3 totals 13 residues. CDR3 residues: CASSFSYTGEQYF. Written as DNA, the CDR3 is TGTGCCAGCAGCTTTTCATACACGGGCGAGCAGTACTTC.

This clonotype was seen many times. The CDR3 bases are TGTGCCAGCAGCTTAGTTGTGGACTCTGGAAACACCATATATTTT. It yields the protein CASSLVVDSGNTIYF. The V and J genes are TRBV7-2 and TRBJ1-3, with D uncertain. This CDR3 comprises 15 residues. V shed 1 base and J shed 0 bases, with 7 bases lying between them. CDR1 and CDR2 from the germline V gene are SGHTA and FQGNSA.

This clonotype was found many times. This chain uses TRBV4-2 with TRBJ2-5, with D possibly matching TRBD1 (6 bases). The V gene's germline CDR1 is LGHNA and CDR2 YNFKEQ. With 4 bases removed from V and 5 bases from J, the gap between germline ends came to 17 bases. The CDR3 has 15 residues. CDR3 bases: TGTGCCAGCAGCCCAGGGGTGTTTTCTGGGGAGACCCAGTACTTC. It specifies CASSPGVFSGETQYF.

Ten or more counts support this clonotype. The chain links TRBV4-3 to TRBJ1-1, with TRBD1 identical over 9 bases. The CDR3 sequence is 15 residues long. The V gene end was trimmed by 0 bases and the J gene end by 13 bases; junction bases not matched to a gene: 12. Germline CDR1 and CDR2: LGHNA and YSLEER. The CDR3 region is CASSQEPGQGSGGFF. The CDR3 region has the DNA TGCGCCAGCAGCCAAGAACCCGGACAGGGGAGCGGTGGTTTCTTT.

The sample holds many counts of this clonotype. This chain joins TRBV28 and TRBJ2-5; no clear D. Germline V gene sequence: CDR1 MDHEN, CDR2 SYDVKM. The CDR3 loop spans 14 amino acids. V lost 5 bases, J lost 5 bases, and 15 bases lay in between. This chain's CDR3 is CASSPSTLRETQYF. In DNA, the CDR3 is TGTGCCAGCAGTCCATCTACCCTTCGGGAGACCCAGTACTTC. The full variable domain, rest sourced from reference TRBV28 and TRBJ2-5, is DVKVTQSSRYLVKRTGEKVFLECVQDMDHENMFWYRQDPGLGLRLIYFSYDVKMKEKGDIPEGYSVSREKKERFSLILESASTNQTSMYLCASSPSTLRETQYFGPGTRLLVL.

At least ten counts were recorded for this clonotype. V gene TRBV2 combines with J gene TRBJ1-1, with D perhaps TRBD1 (6 bases). Per the germline V gene, CDR1 is SNHLY and CDR2 is FYNNEI. The CDR3 loop spans 14 amino acids. The V and J ends lost 3 bases and 7 bases respectively, with 15 bases between them. CDR3 DNA sequence: TGTGCCAGCAGTGACCTACAGGGTTTCGGTGAAGCTTTCTTT. Protein sequence: CASSDLQGFGEAFF.

This clonotype was recorded many times. This chain links TRBV7-8 with TRBJ1-5; D is perhaps TRBD1 (6 bases). The CDR3 consists of 16 residues. CDR1 and CDR2 from the germline V gene are SGHVS and FQNEAQ. Trimming pared 6 bases from V and 0 bases from J, leaving 15 bases between. The CDR3 protein is CASRGGDTNSNQPQHF. The CDR3 bases are TGTGCCAGCAGGGGGGGGGACACCAATAGCAATCAGCCCCAGCATTTT.

The sample holds many counts of this clonotype. V and J are TRBV25-1 and TRBJ1-2; TRBD1 matches 7 bases. J lost 4 bases, V lost 4 bases, and 9 bases had no gene match. CDR3 size: 15 residues. The V gene's germline CDR1 is MGHDK and CDR2 SYGVNS. CDR3 nucleotides: TGTGCCAGCAGTGGACGGACAGGAATTACCTATGGCTACACCTTC. As protein: CASSGRTGITYGYTF.

In its sample, this clonotype was seen a few times. The chain has TRBV5-6 and TRBJ2-5; 8 positions agree with TRBD2. There are 13 residues in the CDR3. The germline gives CDR1 SGHDT, CDR2 YYEEEE. V was pared by 9 bases and J by 2 bases, with 6 bases of the junction left unmatched. CDR3 region: CATGGGPQETQYF. In nucleotides, the CDR3 is TGTGCCACGGGGGGGGGACCTCAAGAGACCCAGTACTTC.

Within the sample, this clonotype is medium-sized. The V and J genes are TRBV12-3 or TRBV12-4 and TRBJ2-7; TRBD2 might be the D (7 bases). This CDR3 has 14 amino acids. V was clipped by 4 bases and J by 2 bases, with 12 bases between them. The CDR3 nucleotides read TGTGCCAGCAGTTCTGGGGGGGCAGCCTACGAGCAGTACTTC. It is translated as CASSSGGAAYEQYF.

At least ten counts were recorded for this clonotype. The rearrangement uses TRBV7-9 and TRBJ2-7, with 9 bases fitting TRBD2. The CDR3 is made up of 15 amino acids. Germline CDR1 SEHNR, CDR2 FQNEAQ (reference sequence). With V trimmed by 1 base and J by 7 bases, 8 bases remained unmatched. CDR3 DNA sequence: TGTGCCAGCAGCTTAGGCGGGAGGGCCGCATGGGAGCAGTACTTC. Its protein product is CASSLGGRAAWEQYF.